What follows are 25 T cell receptor beta chains derived from one specimen sequenced in a study of T cells in Graves' hyperthyroidism and ophthalmopathy. TCR beta CDR3 region amplification was performed from RNA transcripts. A set of HTBI primers served as the primers for a first-round RT-PCR of the TCR CDR3. TCRdb re-analysed the multiplex PCR reads in MiXCR, keeping a single row per CDR3 protein. This sample has approximately 250,000 distinct CDR3 sequences, with approximately 23% found just once. The specimen sequenced was blood. Every receptor here comes from a woman between 40 and 55 years old with Graves' ophthalmopathy.

In this sample, this clonotype turned up many times. The chain is built from TRBV27 and TRBJ2-1, with 8 bases that match TRBD2. Losses at the gene ends were 5 bases for V and 4 bases for J; bases not matched to a gene: 7. CDR1 MNHEY and CDR2 SMNVEV come from the germline V gene (reference sequence). This CDR3 has 15 amino acids. The CDR3 region has the DNA TGTGCCAGCAGTCCTCTCACGGGAGGGTACAATGAGCAGTTCTTC. It yields the protein CASSPLTGGYNEQFF.

This chain joins TRBV5-1 and TRBJ2-7; 7 nucleotides align to TRBD2. This CDR3 comprises 16 residues. V shed 0 bases and J 5 bases; nucleotides not matched to a gene: 11. Germline CDR1 reads SGHRS; CDR2 reads YFSETQ. CDR3 DNA sequence: TGCGCCAGCAGCTTGGATGGGGGAGGGCCGTCGGACGAGCAGTACTTC. Translating it yields CASSLDGGGPSDEQYF. Based on the CDR3 plus reference TRBV5-1 and TRBJ2-7, the full variable domain is KAGVTQTPRYLIKTRGQQVTLSCSPISGHRSVSWYQQTPGQGLQFLFEYFSETQRNKGNFPGRFSGRQFSNSRSEMNVSTLELGDSALYLCASSLDGGGPSDEQYFGPGTRLTVT.

This clonotype has ten or more counts. The rearrangement uses TRBV18 and TRBJ2-4; D remains ambiguous. CDR1 KGHSH and CDR2 LQKENI come from the germline V gene. This CDR3 region has 14 residues. The germline V and J ends were trimmed by 2 bases and 2 bases, with 7 bases remaining between them. CDR3 nucleotide sequence: TGTGCCAGCTCACCAGGTGGGACCAAAAACATTCAGTACTTC. Its translation is CASSPGGTKNIQYF. The variable domain in full, with the rest retrieved from reference TRBV18 and TRBJ2-4, is NAGVMQNPRHLVRRRGQEARLRCSPMKGHSHVYWYRQLPEEGLKFMVYLQKENIIDESGMPKERFSAEFPKEGPSILRIQQVVRGDSAAYFCASSPGGTKNIQYFGAGTRLSVL.

The genes are TRBV6-4 and TRBJ1-1; D call uncertain. V was cut by 8 bases and J by 1 base, with 14 bases left in between. In germline, CDR1 is MRHNA, CDR2 SNTAGT. The length of the CDR3 is 14 residues. This chain's CDR3 is CASVSLRGNTEAFF. The CDR3 nucleotides are TGTGCCAGCGTCAGTTTGAGAGGGAACACTGAAGCTTTCTTT.

Comment on this clonotype: At one boundary the junction diverges from the germline segment, which might be a read error. This chain links TRBV2 with TRBJ2-5; 7 nucleotides align to TRBD2. This CDR3 has 15 amino acids. The germline CDR1 and CDR2 sequences are SNHLY and FYNNEI. The CDR3 spells CASRVLAVYQETQYF. The DNA for the CDR3 is TGTGCCAGCAGGGTGCTAGCGGTGTACCAAGAGACCCAGTATTTC.

This clonotype has at least ten counts. DNA for the CDR3: TGTGCCAGCAGTGACCCTGTGGGGCTAGTTCCAGATACGCAGTATTTT. Translation gives CASSDPVGLVPDTQYF. J is TRBJ2-3 and V is TRBV6-4; D perhaps matches TRBD1 (5 bases). Looked up from germline, CDR1 is MRHNA and CDR2 is SNTAGT. The CDR3 totals 16 residues. V lost 2 bases to trimming and J lost 4 bases, with 16 bases between them.

The chain combines TRBV20-1 with TRBJ2-7, with a possible D match to TRBD2 (6 bases). The CDR3 is made up of 13 amino acids. Germline assignment: CDR1 DFQATT and CDR2 SNEGSKA (reference sequence). V lost 3 bases and J lost 2, with 11 bases in between. The CDR3 nucleotides read TGCAGTGCTAGTGACACGGGGGCCTACGAGCAGTACTTC. Translated: CSASDTGAYEQYF.

This clonotype was seen many times. The chain combines TRBV20-1 with TRBJ2-2, with 10 nucleotides matching TRBD2. CDR3 length equals 17 residues. Looked up from germline, CDR1 is DFQATT and CDR2 is SNEGSKA (reference sequence). V lost 6 bases to trimming and J lost 4 bases; unmatched junction nucleotides: 14. CDR3 DNA: TGCAGTGCGGAAAAGGGTCTAGCGGGAGATGGCACCGGGGAGCTGTTTTTT. It is translated as CSAEKGLAGDGTGELFF.

This chain uses TRBV20-1 with TRBJ1-2; possibly TRBD1 for D (5 bases). Germline V lookup: CDR1 DFQATT, CDR2 SNEGSKA (reference sequence). The germline V and J ends were trimmed by 0 bases and 3 bases, with 17 bases remaining between them. This CDR3 has 16 amino acids. CDR3 protein: CSARDLSGGGYYGYTF. In nucleotides, the CDR3 is TGCAGTGCTAGAGATTTAAGCGGCGGGGGGTACTATGGCTACACCTTC.

This clonotype was detected ten times or more. The gene calls are TRBV15 and TRBJ2-7; D may correspond to TRBD1 or TRBD2 (5 bases each). The V gene lost 0 bases and the J gene lost 11 bases, with 17 bases spanning the gap. The length of the CDR3 is 14 residues. Germline V gene lookup returns CDR1 LNHNV and CDR2 YYDKDF (reference sequence). The CDR3 is CATSRERGVGFKYF. CDR3 nucleotide sequence: TGTGCCACCAGCAGAGAGCGAGGGGTAGGCTTCAAGTACTTC.

In this sample, this clonotype turned up many times. This chain uses TRBV24-1 with TRBJ2-7; D is unresolved. V lost 7 bases, J lost 2 bases, and 11 bases lay in between. The length of the CDR3 is 13 residues. Germline V gene lookup returns CDR1 KGHDR and CDR2 SFDVKD. In DNA form, the CDR3 reads TGTGCCACCAGGTCTTACTTTACCTACGAGCAGTACTTC. Translation: CATRSYFTYEQYF.

This clonotype appeared many times. CDR3 DNA: TGTGCCAGCAGCTGGGCCCACAGGGGAGTGGAGCAGTACTTC. It yields the protein CASSWAHRGVEQYF. This chain joins TRBV7-2 and TRBJ2-7; 7 bases are shared with TRBD1. The V segment lost 4 bases and the J segment 7 bases; nucleotides outside the gene matches: 10. The CDR3 runs 14 residues. Germline CDR1 reads SGHTA; CDR2 reads FQGNSA. The entire variable domain, with the rest obtained from reference TRBV7-2 and TRBJ2-7, is as follows: GAGVSQSPSNKVTEKGKDVELRCDPISGHTALYWYRQSLGQGLEFLIYFQGNSAPDKSGLPSDRFSAERTGGSVSTLTIQRTQQEDSAVYLCASSWAHRGVEQYFGPGTRLTVT.

This clonotype has a count of ten or more. V is TRBV14 and J is TRBJ2-7; D possibly uses TRBD1 or TRBD2 (5 bases each). The V gene's germline CDR1 is SGHDN and CDR2 FVKESK. The CDR3 contains 14 residues. Trimming stripped 0 bases from V and 6 bases from J, with 12 bases between. CDR3 DNA: TGTGCCAGCAGCCAAGAAGTAAGAGGGGCCGAGCAGTACTTC. It yields the protein CASSQEVRGAEQYF.

This clonotype was found many times. The chain recombines TRBV27 with TRBJ2-5, with 12 bases lining up with TRBD2. V dropped 2 bases and J dropped 2; count of bases not matched to a gene: 9. Germline loops: CDR1 MNHEY, CDR2 SMNVEV (reference sequence). The CDR3 runs to 18 residues. This CDR3 reads CASSLRFGLAGPQETQYF. CDR3 bases: TGTGCCAGCAGTTTAAGGTTTGGACTAGCGGGACCTCAAGAGACCCAGTACTTC.

This clonotype showed up just once. This chain connects TRBV6-2 or TRBV6-3 to TRBJ2-5; perhaps TRBD2 as D (5 bases). The CDR3 covers 13 residues. Germline CDR1 and CDR2: MNHEY and SVGEGT. Trimming took 5 bases from V and 5 from J, leaving 12 bases between them. The CDR3 nucleotides read TGTGCCAGCAGTCAGGACTCTATCGAGACCCAGTACTTC. This encodes CASSQDSIETQYF.

The CDR3 reads CASSLLIIGSTYEQYF. CDR3 sequence (DNA): TGTGCCAGCAGCCTGCTTATTATCGGATCAACCTACGAGCAGTACTTC. This chain uses TRBV12-3 or TRBV12-4 with TRBJ2-7; D gene unclear. Deletions cut 6 bases from V and 2 bases from J, with 20 bases between. The CDR3 has 16 amino acids.

This clonotype was observed at least ten times. This rearrangement joins TRBV19 to TRBJ1-5; D is unclear. The germline V gene has CDR1 LNHDA and CDR2 SQIVND (reference sequence). The length of the CDR3 is 14 residues. V lost 10 bases, J lost 2 bases, and 15 bases lay in between. In DNA, the CDR3 is TGTGCCACCCGGCCCCTGCGAGGCAATCAGCCCCAGCATTTT. Its translation is CATRPLRGNQPQHF.

This clonotype appeared a few times. This chain connects TRBV6-2 or TRBV6-3 to TRBJ2-2, with unresolved D. Trimming stripped 4 bases from V and 0 bases from J, with 18 bases between. This CDR3 is 18 amino acids long. CDR1 is MNHEY and CDR2 is SVGEGT in the germline V gene. CDR3 DNA: TGTGCCAGCAGTTTCCCAATGGTAGGCGAAGCGAACACCGGGGAGCTGTTTTTT. It yields the protein CASSFPMVGEANTGELFF.

This clonotype was counted at least ten times. CDR3 residues: CASSPRGGSETQYF. The CDR3 region has the DNA TGTGCCAGCAGTCCTAGGGGGGGAAGCGAGACCCAGTACTTC. The chain employs TRBV2 and TRBJ2-5; D is perhaps TRBD2 (7 bases). V lost 5 bases and J 5 bases, leaving 15 bases between the germline ends. This CDR3 contains 14 residues. CDR1 and CDR2 (germline): SNHLY, FYNNEI. The variable domain in full, with the rest retrieved from reference TRBV2 and TRBJ2-5, is EPEVTQTPSHQVTQMGQEVILRCVPISNHLYFYWYRQILGQKVEFLVSFYNNEISEKSEIFDDQFSVERPDGSNFTLKIRSTKLEDSAMYFCASSPRGGSETQYFGPGTRLLVL.

This clonotype has ten or more counts. Germline and junction disagree at one end, which may indicate a read error. V gene TRBV24-1 combines with J gene TRBJ1-5; D is unresolved. CDR1 KGHDR and CDR2 SFDVKD come from the germline V gene. There are 13 residues in the CDR3. CDR3 nucleotides: TGTGCCACCAGTGATTTAGGCAATCGGCCCCAGCATTTT. Residues: CATSDLGNRPQHF.

The J gene is TRBJ1-2, the V gene TRBV30, with D maybe TRBD1 (5 bases). This CDR3 contains 14 residues. Trimming cost V 3 bases and J 6 bases, with 17 bases left between them. Germline lookup yields CDR1 GTSNPN and CDR2 SVGIG (reference sequence). CDR3 DNA sequence: TGTGCCTGGAGACCTCGAGGGGTCCGCGATGGCTACACCTTC. The encoded protein is CAWRPRGVRDGYTF.

The V gene is TRBV18, the J gene TRBJ2-2; tentatively, D is TRBD1 (5 bases). Trimming removed 3 bases from V and 3 bases from J, with 11 bases in between. CDR1 is KGHSH, CDR2 LQKENI, per germline. The CDR3 totals 15 residues. The CDR3 nucleotides read TGTGCCAGCTCACCTCTAGGGGCGTACACCGGGGAGCTGTTTTTT. Encoded protein: CASSPLGAYTGELFF.

The genes are TRBV28 and TRBJ2-7, with 7 bases fitting TRBD1. Germline V gene sequence: CDR1 MDHEN, CDR2 SYDVKM. CDR3 length equals 14 residues. Unmatched junction bases numbered 9, after V lost 6 bases and J lost 4 bases. CDR3 sequence: CASSARQGGYEQYF. The CDR3, as DNA: TGTGCCAGCAGCGCCCGACAGGGCGGATACGAGCAGTACTTC.

Ten or more counts support this clonotype. The genes are TRBV5-6 and TRBJ1-2, with 7 bases matching TRBD1. V was clipped by 2 bases and J by 8 bases; unmatched bases: 9. In germline, CDR1 is SGHDT, CDR2 YYEEEE. The CDR3 contains 14 residues. The CDR3 here is CASSLPGGAVGYTF. In DNA form, the CDR3 reads TGTGCCAGCAGCTTACCAGGGGGAGCAGTAGGCTACACCTTC. The entire variable domain, with the rest obtained from reference TRBV5-6 and TRBJ1-2, is as follows: DAGVTQSPTHLIKTRGQQVTLRCSPKSGHDTVSWYQQALGQGPQFIFQYYEEEERQRGNFPDRFSGHQFPNYSSELNVNALLLGDSALYLCASSLPGGAVGYTFGSGTRLTVV.

The V gene is TRBV28, the J gene TRBJ2-3; 14 nucleotides line up with TRBD2. The CDR3 consists of 18 residues. V lost 0 bases and J lost 0; bases outside the gene matches: 2. Germline assignment: CDR1 MDHEN and CDR2 SYDVKM. The CDR3 DNA reads TGTGCCAGCAGTTTATGGGGGACTAGCGGGAGCAGCACAGATACGCAGTATTTT. Residues: CASSLWGTSGSSTDTQYF. The full variable domain, its missing parts supplied by reference TRBV28 and TRBJ2-3, is DVKVTQSSRYLVKRTGEKVFLECVQDMDHENMFWYRQDPGLGLRLIYFSYDVKMKEKGDIPEGYSVSREKKERFSLILESASTNQTSMYLCASSLWGTSGSSTDTQYFGPGTRLTVL.